A selection of T cell receptor beta chains follows, all from one sample in a study of T cells in Graves' hyperthyroidism and ophthalmopathy. Each CDR3 protein gets one entry after TCRdb re-called the multiplex PCR reads with MiXCR. The sample carries 500,000 to 600,000 distinct CDR3 sequences, just under 20% recorded once. The sequenced material came from blood. The origin of the receptors is a man aged 35 to 55 with Graves' ophthalmopathy. Both conserved end residues are part of each CDR3. D genes are given only for firm matches. Not all rows give a size; the values are once, few, many and, for expanded clones, a class.

CASSYSQRGDFYEQYF,TGTGCCAGCAGTTACTCGCAGCGGGGAGATTTCTACGAGCAGTACTTC,TRBJ2-7,TRBD2,few,TRBV6-2/TRBV6-3
CASRPPLAGGPRDIQYF,TGTGCCAGCAGACCCCCCCTAGCGGGAGGGCCGAGAGACATTCAGTACTTC,TRBJ2-4,TRBD2,many,TRBV6-2/TRBV6-3
CAWSVGGSGSLETQYF,TGTGCCTGGAGTGTAGGAGGTAGCGGGAGTTTGGAGACCCAGTACTTC,TRBJ2-5,TRBD2,many,TRBV30
CASSAQGTYNEQFF,TGCGCCAGCAGCGCACAGGGAACATACAATGAGCAGTTCTTC,TRBJ2-1,.,.,TRBV5-1
CAWSVQWGGYEQYF,TGTGCCTGGAGTGTACAGTGGGGAGGCTACGAGCAGTACTTC,TRBJ2-7,.,few,TRBV30
CASSIVGPGGNEQFF,TGTGCCAGTAGTATAGTAGGGCCAGGGGGGAATGAGCAGTTCTTC,TRBJ2-1,.,few,TRBV19
CASSITGDRVETQYF,TGTGCCAGCAGCATTACCGGTGACAGGGTGGAGACCCAGTACTTC,TRBJ2-5,TRBD1,few,TRBV7-2
CASSLRTGGADNEQFF,TGTGCCAGCTCACTTAGAACAGGGGGCGCGGACAATGAGCAGTTCTTC,TRBJ2-1,TRBD1,once,TRBV18
CASSPISSNEKLFF,TGTGCCAGCTCACCAATAAGTAGTAATGAAAAACTGTTTTTT,TRBJ1-4,.,few,TRBV18
CASSENAGGNNEQFF,TGTGCCAGCAGTGAAAATGCGGGGGGGAACAATGAGCAGTTCTTC,TRBJ2-1,TRBD2,many,TRBV2
CASSQFEGPYEQYF,TGTGCCAGCAGCCAATTCGAGGGCCCCTACGAGCAGTACTTC,TRBJ2-7,.,many,TRBV3-1
CSARRTKLAGGDYNEQFF,TGCAGTGCTAGACGCACAAAGCTAGCGGGGGGGGACTACAATGAGCAGTTCTTC,TRBJ2-1,TRBD2,.,TRBV20-1
CASSQGTSGYNEQFF,TGTGCCAGCAGTCAGGGGACTAGCGGATACAATGAGCAGTTCTTC,TRBJ2-1,TRBD2,.,TRBV27
CASSVEPPGTSGMGEQYF,TGTGCCAGCAGCGTAGAACCTCCCGGGACTAGCGGGATGGGTGAGCAGTACTTC,TRBJ2-7,TRBD2,.,TRBV9
CATSDPGTGNYGYTF,TGTGCCACCAGTGATCCCGGGACAGGGAACTATGGCTACACCTTC,TRBJ1-2,TRBD1,few,TRBV24-1
CASSSGTGGTNEPQHF,TGTGCCAGCAGCTCCGGGACAGGGGGTACCAATGAGCCCCAGCATTTT,TRBJ1-5,TRBD1,.,TRBV7-9
CASSPGLMRDTQYF,TGTGCCAGCAGCCCAGGGTTGATGAGGGATACGCAGTATTTT,TRBJ2-3,.,many,TRBV11-1
CASSASPDPNYGYTF,TGTGCCAGCAGCGCTTCCCCTGATCCCAACTATGGCTACACCTTC,TRBJ1-2,.,.,TRBV9
CSASDPDWTSLGKNIQYF,TGCAGTGCTAGTGATCCCGATTGGACCTCACTGGGCAAAAACATTCAGTACTTC,TRBJ2-4,.,few,TRBV20-1
CASSLAGPSQETQYF,TGTGCCAGCAGTTTAGCGGGGCCAAGCCAAGAGACCCAGTACTTC,TRBJ2-5,TRBD2,many,TRBV6-1
CSARDWGGAGELFF,TGCAGTGCTAGAGATTGGGGTGGGGCCGGGGAGCTGTTTTTT,TRBJ2-2,.,.,TRBV20-1
CASSNTLNTEAFF,TGTGCCAGCAGCAATACCTTGAACACTGAAGCTTTCTTT,TRBJ1-1,.,many,TRBV3-1
CATSRDLTKGYEQYF,TGTGCCACCAGCAGAGATCTTACGAAGGGATACGAGCAGTACTTC,TRBJ2-7,.,.,TRBV15
CASRPLLRQGMNTEAFF,TGTGCCAGCAGACCCCTTTTACGACAGGGGATGAACACTGAAGCTTTCTTT,TRBJ1-1,TRBD1,few,TRBV12-3/TRBV12-4
CASSLLRLTEAFF,TGTGCCAGCAGCTTATTGCGTCTCACTGAAGCTTTCTTT,TRBJ1-1,.,many,TRBV7-2
CASSFGRQGEAFF,TGTGCCAGCAGTTTTGGCCGACAGGGAGAAGCTTTCTTT,TRBJ1-1,TRBD1,many,TRBV28
CASSPLRDRVWTEAFF,TGTGCCAGCTCACCCTTACGGGACAGGGTTTGGACTGAAGCTTTCTTT,TRBJ1-1,TRBD1,.,TRBV18
CASKPLGDLYNEQFF,TGTGCCAGCAAACCCCTAGGGGACCTTTACAATGAGCAGTTCTTC,TRBJ2-1,.,many,TRBV28
CASSVGGGQQYF,TGTGCCAGCAGCGTAGGAGGGGGGCAGCAGTACTTC,TRBJ2-7,.,many,TRBV9
CASSLTQALGTDTQYF,TGTGCCAGCAGCTTAACTCAGGCCTTAGGCACAGATACGCAGTATTTT,TRBJ2-3,.,few,TRBV7-2
CSATSSGPADTQYF,TGCAGTGCTACATCTAGCGGTCCCGCAGATACGCAGTATTTT,TRBJ2-3,TRBD2,few,TRBV20-1
CASSVGGPARAGELFF,TGTGCCAGTAGTGTGGGAGGGCCAGCAAGGGCCGGGGAGCTGTTTTTT,TRBJ2-2,TRBD2,.,TRBV19
CASSSIGSSSYEQYF,TGTGCCAGCAGCTCAATTGGCTCCAGCTCCTACGAGCAGTACTTC,TRBJ2-7,.,many,TRBV12-3/TRBV12-4
CASSPYPAGTSGGRTNTGELFF,TGTGCCAGCAGCCCATACCCTGCCGGGACTAGCGGGGGGCGAACGAACACCGGGGAGCTGTTTTTT,TRBJ2-2,TRBD2,.,TRBV14
CSARGPAGGQGLYEQYF,TGCAGTGCTAGGGGTCCGGCCGGGGGACAGGGCCTCTACGAGCAGTACTTC,TRBJ2-7,TRBD1,.,TRBV20-1
CASSPLGAGKTHEQFF,TGTGCCAGCTCACCCCTCGGGGCAGGGAAAACCCATGAGCAGTTCTTC,TRBJ2-1,.,.,TRBV6-1
CASSPITGNDYGYTF,TGTGCCAGCTCACCGATCACAGGGAATGATTATGGCTACACCTTC,TRBJ1-2,.,many,TRBV18
CATSSGMGGAQPQHF,TGTGCCACCAGCAGTGGAATGGGGGGTGCTCAGCCCCAGCATTTT,TRBJ1-5,.,few,TRBV15
CASSPLTGTETQYF,TGTGCCAGCAGCCCTTTGACGGGGACCGAGACCCAGTACTTC,TRBJ2-5,.,many,TRBV7-8
CATRGGGSYEQYF,TGTGCCACCCGAGGGGGGGGGTCCTACGAGCAGTACTTC,TRBJ2-7,.,.,TRBV6-1
CATRNTPAYEQYF,TGTGCCACCAGGAACACGCCCGCATACGAGCAGTACTTC,TRBJ2-7,.,few,TRBV15
CASSLGQGLVSNQPQHF,TGTGCCAGCAGCTTGGGGCAGGGGTTAGTCAGCAATCAGCCCCAGCATTTT,TRBJ1-5,.,few,TRBV5-8
CSATILAGLYEQYF,TGCAGTGCTACAATCCTAGCGGGTCTCTACGAGCAGTACTTC,TRBJ2-7,TRBD2,.,TRBV20-1
CATSIGRSEETQYF,TGTGCCACCAGCATCGGAAGGTCAGAGGAGACCCAGTACTTC,TRBJ2-5,.,.,TRBV15
CASSLRTVYSNQPQHF,TGTGCCAGCAGCTTAAGGACAGTATATAGCAATCAGCCCCAGCATTTT,TRBJ1-5,.,.,TRBV7-2
CSAAPAQGDGEKLFF,TGCAGTGCTGCTCCGGCCCAGGGCGATGGGGAAAAACTGTTTTTT,TRBJ1-4,.,.,TRBV20-1
CASGPLSSSPYQPQHF,TGTGCTAGTGGCCCCCTGTCATCTAGCCCGTATCAGCCCCAGCATTTT,TRBJ1-5,.,few,TRBV12-5
CASRSSGRYEQYF,TGTGCCAGCAGGTCTAGCGGGAGATACGAGCAGTACTTC,TRBJ2-7,TRBD2,many,TRBV6-2/TRBV6-3
CASSQELTVNNEQFF,TGTGCCAGCAGCCAAGAGCTGACTGTCAACAATGAGCAGTTCTTC,TRBJ2-1,.,many,TRBV3-1
CASSLGTGSSYEQYF,TGCGCCAGCAGCCTCGGGACAGGGAGCTCCTACGAGCAGTACTTC,TRBJ2-7,TRBD1,many,TRBV5-1
CASSSDRVGNSPLHF,TGTGCCAGCAGTTCGGACAGGGTTGGTAATTCACCCCTCCACTTT,TRBJ1-6,TRBD1,many,TRBV7-8
CAWSGGRGRDGYTF,TGTGCCTGGAGTGGGGGCAGGGGGCGCGATGGCTACACCTTC,TRBJ1-2,TRBD1,few,TRBV30
CASSFWPSTDTQYF,TGTGCCAGCAGCTTCTGGCCTAGCACAGATACGCAGTATTTT,TRBJ2-3,.,many,TRBV7-8
CASSQRGRSVYNEQFF,TGTGCCAGCAGCCAACGCGGCAGGTCGGTATACAATGAGCAGTTCTTC,TRBJ2-1,.,few,TRBV14
CSARGSHETEAFF,TGCAGTGCTAGAGGGTCACACGAGACTGAAGCTTTCTTT,TRBJ1-1,.,.,TRBV20-1